The following is a T cell receptor beta chain sequence with its context. Its antigen is not known. The source of the sample is a study of Ad26.COV2.S vaccination and SARS-CoV-2 variants. Study details: Within the COV1001 Ad26.COV2.S trial arm, the donor was enrolled. Regarding the study as a whole: Placebo recipients had lower spike-specific TCR breadth than vaccine recipients. Breadth measured for non-spike TCRs was similar across vaccine and placebo recipients.

CDR1 is SGHVS, CDR2 FQNEAQ, per germline. Trimming left V 0 bases short and J 0 bases short, with 20 bases between. The CDR3 is made up of 19 amino acids. Treatment given: roughly 18 received Ad26.COV2.S at low or high dose, single or two shots; 5 received placebo; per-sample allocation not given. Each sample was drawn 63 days after the first injection (of vaccine or placebo). Vaccination employed an Ad26 vector expressing the Wuhan-strain SARS-CoV-2 spike. TCRdb keeps only in-frame clones here, not all; method: immunoSEQ multiplex PCR. In the table there are about 250,000 clones, around 87% of which are singletons.

This rearrangement joins TRBV7-8 to TRBJ1-1; possibly TRBD1 for D (6 bases). The receptor was isolated from a person aged 18 to 65 who received the Ad26.COV2.S COVID-19 vaccine or a placebo. This sample comprised peripheral blood, obtained in a trial of Ad26.COV2.S vaccine versus placebo. The CDR3 sequence: CASSLASGVGVGVNTEAFF. The CDR3 DNA reads as TGTGCCAGCAGCTTAGCGTCAGGGGTAGGAGTAGGAGTGAACACTGAAGCTTTCTTT.